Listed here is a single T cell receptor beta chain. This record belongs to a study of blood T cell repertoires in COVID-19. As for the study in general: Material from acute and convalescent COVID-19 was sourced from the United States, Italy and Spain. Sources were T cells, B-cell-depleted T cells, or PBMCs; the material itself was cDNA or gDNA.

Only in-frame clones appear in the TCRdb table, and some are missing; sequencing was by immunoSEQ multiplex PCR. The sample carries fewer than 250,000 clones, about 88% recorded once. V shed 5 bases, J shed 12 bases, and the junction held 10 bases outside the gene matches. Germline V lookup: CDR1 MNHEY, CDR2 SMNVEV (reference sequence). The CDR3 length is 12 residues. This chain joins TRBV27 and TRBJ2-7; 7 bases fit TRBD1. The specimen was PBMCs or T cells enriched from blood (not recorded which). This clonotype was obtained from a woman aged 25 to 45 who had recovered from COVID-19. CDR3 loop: CASSPEGAPRYF. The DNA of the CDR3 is TGTGCCAGCAGTCCCGAGGGGGCCCCCCGGTACTTC.